This TCR beta chain was identified during a study of T cells and Merkel cell carcinoma outcomes. The CDR3 is made up of 14 amino acids. Trimming removed 4 bases from V and 7 bases from J; junction bases left unmatched: 9. Germline CDR1 reads SGHTA; CDR2 reads FQGNSA. Assay used: immunoSEQ multiplex PCR; TCRdb lists only in-frame clones, some missing. The sample lists around 14,000 clones, over 85% occurring once. Sequencing was performed on tumor tissue from Merkel cell carcinoma. The clonotype originates from a human donor with Merkel cell carcinoma. The rearrangement links TRBV7-2 to TRBJ2-5, with 7 bases aligning to TRBD1. The CDR3 coding sequence is TGTGCCAGCAGCTACAGACAGGGTCTAGGGACCCAGTACTTC. Its translation: CASSYRQGLGTQYF.